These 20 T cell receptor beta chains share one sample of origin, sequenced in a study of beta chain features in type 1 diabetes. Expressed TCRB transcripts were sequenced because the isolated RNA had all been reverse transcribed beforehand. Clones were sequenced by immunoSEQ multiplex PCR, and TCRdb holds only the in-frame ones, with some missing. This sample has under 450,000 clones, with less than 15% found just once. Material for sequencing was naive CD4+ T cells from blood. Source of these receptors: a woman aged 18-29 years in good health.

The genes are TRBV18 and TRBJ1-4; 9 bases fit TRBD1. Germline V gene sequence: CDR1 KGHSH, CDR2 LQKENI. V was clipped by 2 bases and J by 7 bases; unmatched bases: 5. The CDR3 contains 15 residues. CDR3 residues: CASSPTTGGVEKLFF. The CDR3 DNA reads TGTGCCAGCTCACCAACTACAGGGGGCGTTGAAAAACTGTTTTTT.

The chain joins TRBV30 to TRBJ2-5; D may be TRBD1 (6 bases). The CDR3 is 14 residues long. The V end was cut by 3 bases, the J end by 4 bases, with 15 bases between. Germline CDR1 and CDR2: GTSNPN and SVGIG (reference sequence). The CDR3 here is CAWSVEQGTETQYF. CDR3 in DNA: TGTGCCTGGAGCGTCGAACAGGGTACAGAGACCCAGTACTTC.

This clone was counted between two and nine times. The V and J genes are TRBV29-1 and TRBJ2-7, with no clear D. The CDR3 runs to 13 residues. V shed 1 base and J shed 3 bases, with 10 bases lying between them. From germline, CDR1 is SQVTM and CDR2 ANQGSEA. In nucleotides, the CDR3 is TGCAGCGTTGAAGTTTACGGAGTCTACGAGCAGTACTTC. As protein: CSVEVYGVYEQYF.

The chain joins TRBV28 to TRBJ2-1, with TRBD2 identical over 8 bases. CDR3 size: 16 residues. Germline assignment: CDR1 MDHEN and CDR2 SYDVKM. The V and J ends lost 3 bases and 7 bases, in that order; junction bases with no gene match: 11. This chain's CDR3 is CASSLASGYPLNEQFF. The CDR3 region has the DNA TGTGCCAGCAGTTTGGCTAGCGGGTACCCCCTAAATGAGCAGTTCTTC.

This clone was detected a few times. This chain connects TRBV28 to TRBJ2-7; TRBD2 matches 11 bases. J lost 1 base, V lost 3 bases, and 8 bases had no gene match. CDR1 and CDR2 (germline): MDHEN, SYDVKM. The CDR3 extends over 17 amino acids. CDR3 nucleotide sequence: TGTGCCAGCAGTTTCCTCCGCGGGACTAGCGGTTCCTACGAGCAGTACTTC. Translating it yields CASSFLRGTSGSYEQYF.

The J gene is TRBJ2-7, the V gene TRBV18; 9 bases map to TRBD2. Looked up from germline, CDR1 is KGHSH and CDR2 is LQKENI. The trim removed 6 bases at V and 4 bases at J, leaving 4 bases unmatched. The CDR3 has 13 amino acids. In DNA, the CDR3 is TGTGCCAGCTCCCCAGCGGGAGGATACGAGCAGTACTTC. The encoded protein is CASSPAGGYEQYF. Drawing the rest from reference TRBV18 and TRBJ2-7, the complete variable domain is NAGVMQNPRHLVRRRGQEARLRCSPMKGHSHVYWYRQLPEEGLKFMVYLQKENIIDESGMPKERFSAEFPKEGPSILRIQQVVRGDSAAYFCASSPAGGYEQYFGPGTRLTVT.

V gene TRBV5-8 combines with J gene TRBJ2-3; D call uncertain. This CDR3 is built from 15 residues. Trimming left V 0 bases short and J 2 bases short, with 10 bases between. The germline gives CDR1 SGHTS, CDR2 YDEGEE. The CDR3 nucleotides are TGTGCCAGCAGCTTGGTTGCGGCAGCCACAGATACGCAGTATTTT. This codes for CASSLVAAATDTQYF.

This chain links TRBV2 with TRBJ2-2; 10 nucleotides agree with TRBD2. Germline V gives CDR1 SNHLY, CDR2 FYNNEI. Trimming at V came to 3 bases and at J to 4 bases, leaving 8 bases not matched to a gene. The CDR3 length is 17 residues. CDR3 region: CASSEQAGGPGTGELFF. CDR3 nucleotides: TGTGCCAGCAGTGAGCAAGCGGGAGGGCCGGGCACCGGGGAGCTGTTTTTT.

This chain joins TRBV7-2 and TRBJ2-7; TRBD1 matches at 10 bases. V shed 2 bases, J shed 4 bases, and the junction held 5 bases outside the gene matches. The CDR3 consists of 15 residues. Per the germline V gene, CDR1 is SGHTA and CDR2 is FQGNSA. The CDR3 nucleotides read TGTGCCAGCAGCTTAACGGGACAGGGGTATTACGAGCAGTACTTC. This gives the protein CASSLTGQGYYEQYF.

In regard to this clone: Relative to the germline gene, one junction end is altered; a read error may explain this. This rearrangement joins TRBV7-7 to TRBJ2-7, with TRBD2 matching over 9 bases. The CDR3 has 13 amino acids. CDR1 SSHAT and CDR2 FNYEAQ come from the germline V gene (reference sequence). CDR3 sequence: CASSLSSGNEQYF. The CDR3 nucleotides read TGTGCTAGCAGCTTATCTAGCGGGAACGAGCAGTACTTC. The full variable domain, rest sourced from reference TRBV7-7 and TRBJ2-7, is GAGVSQSPRYKVTKRGQDVTLRCDPISSHATLYWYQQALGQGPEFLTYFNYEAQPDKSGLPSDRFSAERPEGSISTLTIQRTEQRDSAMYRCASSLSSGNEQYFGPGTRLTVT.

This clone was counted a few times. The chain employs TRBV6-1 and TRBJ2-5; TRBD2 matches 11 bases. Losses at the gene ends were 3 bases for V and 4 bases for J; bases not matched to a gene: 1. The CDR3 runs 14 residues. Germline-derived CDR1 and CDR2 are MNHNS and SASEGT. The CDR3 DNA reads TGTGCCAGCAGTGATAGCGGGAGGGGAGAGACCCAGTACTTC. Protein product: CASSDSGRGETQYF.

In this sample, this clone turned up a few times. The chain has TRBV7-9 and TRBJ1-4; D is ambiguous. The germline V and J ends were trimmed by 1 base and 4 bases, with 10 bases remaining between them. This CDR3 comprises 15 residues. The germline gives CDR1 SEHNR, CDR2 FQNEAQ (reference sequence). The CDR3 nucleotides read TGTGCCAGCAGCTTAGGTCGTGCAGTTAATGAAAAACTGTTTTTT. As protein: CASSLGRAVNEKLFF.

The CDR3 region has the DNA TGTGCCAGCTGGGTTGTAGCAGAGACCCAGTACTTC. This translates into CASWVVAETQYF. V gene TRBV27 combines with J gene TRBJ2-5; D is undetermined. Trimming took off 8 bases at V and 4 bases at J, with 11 bases between the two ends. Germline lookup yields CDR1 MNHEY and CDR2 SMNVEV (reference sequence). The CDR3 is 12 amino acids.

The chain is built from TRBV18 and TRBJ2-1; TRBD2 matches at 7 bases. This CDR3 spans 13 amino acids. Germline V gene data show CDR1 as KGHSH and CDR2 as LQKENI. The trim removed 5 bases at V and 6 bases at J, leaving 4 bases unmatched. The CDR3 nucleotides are TGTGCCAGCTCAACCCGGGGGGTCAATGAGCAGTTCTTC. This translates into CASSTRGVNEQFF.

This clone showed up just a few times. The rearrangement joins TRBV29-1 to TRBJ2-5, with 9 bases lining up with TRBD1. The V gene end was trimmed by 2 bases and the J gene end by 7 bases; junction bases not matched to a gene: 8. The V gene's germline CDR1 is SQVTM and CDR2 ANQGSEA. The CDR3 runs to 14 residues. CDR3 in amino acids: CSVEQQGAPGTQYF. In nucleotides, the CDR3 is TGCAGCGTTGAACAACAGGGGGCGCCCGGGACCCAGTACTTC.

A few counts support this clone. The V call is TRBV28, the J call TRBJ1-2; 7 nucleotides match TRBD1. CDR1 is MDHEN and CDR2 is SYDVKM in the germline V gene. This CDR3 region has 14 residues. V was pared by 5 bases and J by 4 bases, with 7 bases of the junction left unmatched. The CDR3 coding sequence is TGTGCCAGCAGTCAAGGACAGGAGCCCTATGGCTACACCTTC. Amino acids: CASSQGQEPYGYTF.

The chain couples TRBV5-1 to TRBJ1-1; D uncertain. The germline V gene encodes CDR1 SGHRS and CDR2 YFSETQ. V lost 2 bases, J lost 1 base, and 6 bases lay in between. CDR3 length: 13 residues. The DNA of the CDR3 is TGCGCCAGCAGCTTCACGGGGAACACTGAAGCTTTCTTT. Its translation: CASSFTGNTEAFF.

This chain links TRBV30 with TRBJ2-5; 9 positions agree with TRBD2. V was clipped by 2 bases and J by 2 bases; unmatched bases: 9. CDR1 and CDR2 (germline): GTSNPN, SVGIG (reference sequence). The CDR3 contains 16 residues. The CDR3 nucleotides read TGTGCCTGGAGTTTAGGCCCAGCGGGAGGACAAGAGACCCAGTACTTC. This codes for CAWSLGPAGGQETQYF.

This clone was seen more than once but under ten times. The CDR3 sequence is CASSVATGYGLFF. The CDR3 nucleotides read TGTGCCAGCAGCGTAGCGACGGGGTACGGACTGTTTTTT. The chain links TRBV9 to TRBJ1-4; D gene unclear. V was pared by 0 bases and J by 13 bases, with 13 bases between. Germline V lookup: CDR1 SGDLS, CDR2 YYNGEE. The length of the CDR3 is 13 residues.

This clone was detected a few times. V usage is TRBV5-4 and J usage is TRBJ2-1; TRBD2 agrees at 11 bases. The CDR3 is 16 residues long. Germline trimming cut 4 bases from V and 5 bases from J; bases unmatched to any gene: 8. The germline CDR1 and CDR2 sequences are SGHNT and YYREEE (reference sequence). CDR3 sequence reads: CASSSGLAGINNEQFF. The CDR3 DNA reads TGTGCCAGCAGCAGTGGACTAGCGGGTATCAACAATGAGCAGTTCTTC.